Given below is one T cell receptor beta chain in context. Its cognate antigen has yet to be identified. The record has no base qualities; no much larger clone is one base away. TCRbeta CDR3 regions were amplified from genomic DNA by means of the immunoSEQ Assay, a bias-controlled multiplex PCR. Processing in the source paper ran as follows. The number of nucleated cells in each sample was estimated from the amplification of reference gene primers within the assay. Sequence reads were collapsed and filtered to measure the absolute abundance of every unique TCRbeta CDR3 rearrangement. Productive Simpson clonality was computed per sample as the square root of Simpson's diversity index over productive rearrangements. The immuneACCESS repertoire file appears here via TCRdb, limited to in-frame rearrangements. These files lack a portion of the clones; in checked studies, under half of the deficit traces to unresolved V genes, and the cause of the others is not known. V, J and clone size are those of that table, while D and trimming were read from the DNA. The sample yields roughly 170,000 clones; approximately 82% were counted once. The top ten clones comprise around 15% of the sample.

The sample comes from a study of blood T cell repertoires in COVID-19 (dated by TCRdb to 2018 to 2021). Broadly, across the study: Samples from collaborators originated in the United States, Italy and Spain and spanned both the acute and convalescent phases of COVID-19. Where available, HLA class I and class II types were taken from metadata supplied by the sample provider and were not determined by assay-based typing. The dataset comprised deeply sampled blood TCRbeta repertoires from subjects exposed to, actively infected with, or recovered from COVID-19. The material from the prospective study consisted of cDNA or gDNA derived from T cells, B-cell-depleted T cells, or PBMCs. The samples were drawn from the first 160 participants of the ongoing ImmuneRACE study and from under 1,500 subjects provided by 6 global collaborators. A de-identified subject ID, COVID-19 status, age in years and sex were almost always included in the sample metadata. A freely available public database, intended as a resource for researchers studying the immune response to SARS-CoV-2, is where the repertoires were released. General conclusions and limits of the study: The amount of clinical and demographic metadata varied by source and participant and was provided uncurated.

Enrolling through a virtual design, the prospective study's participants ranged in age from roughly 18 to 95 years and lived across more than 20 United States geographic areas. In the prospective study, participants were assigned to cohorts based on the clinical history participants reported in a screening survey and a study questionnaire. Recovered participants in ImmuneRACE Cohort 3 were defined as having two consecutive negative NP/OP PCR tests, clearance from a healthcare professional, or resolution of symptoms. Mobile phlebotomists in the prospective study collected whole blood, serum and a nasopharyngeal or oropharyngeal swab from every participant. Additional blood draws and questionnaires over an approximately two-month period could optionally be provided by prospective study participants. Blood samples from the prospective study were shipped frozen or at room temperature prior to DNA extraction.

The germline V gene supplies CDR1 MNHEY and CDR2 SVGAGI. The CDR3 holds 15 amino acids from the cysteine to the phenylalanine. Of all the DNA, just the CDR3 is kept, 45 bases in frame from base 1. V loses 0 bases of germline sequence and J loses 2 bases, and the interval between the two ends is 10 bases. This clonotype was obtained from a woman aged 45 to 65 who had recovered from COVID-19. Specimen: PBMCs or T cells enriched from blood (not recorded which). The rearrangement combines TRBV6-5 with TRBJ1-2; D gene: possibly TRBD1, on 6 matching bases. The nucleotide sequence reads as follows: TGTGCCAGCAGTTACTCGGGGGCGATCAACTATGGCTACACCTTC. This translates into CASSYSGAINYGYTF.